The clone carrying this T cell receptor (beta chain) was seen ten or more times. TCRdb redid the calling of the 5' RACE reads with MiXCR, one entry per CDR3 protein. The repertoire has around 230,000 distinct CDR3 sequences, less than 7.5% of them found once; the top ten carry around 1%. This specimen belongs to a study of T cells after yellow fever vaccination. The junction had 13 bases not matched to a gene; V was cut back by 6 bases and J by 5 bases. The CDR3 has 15 amino acids. Germline V gene sequence: CDR1 DFQATT, CDR2 SNEGSKA (reference sequence). This TCR was sampled from a man under 40 who received the YFV17D yellow fever vaccine. Sequencing was performed on CD4+ T cells sorted from PBMCs, taken on the day of the yellow fever booster vaccination. The chain combines TRBV20-1 with TRBJ2-3, with 8 bases fitting TRBD2. CDR3 residues: CSAPRLAPFGDTQYF. The DNA for the CDR3 is TGCAGTGCCCCCCGACTAGCGCCCTTTGGAGATACGCAGTATTTT.